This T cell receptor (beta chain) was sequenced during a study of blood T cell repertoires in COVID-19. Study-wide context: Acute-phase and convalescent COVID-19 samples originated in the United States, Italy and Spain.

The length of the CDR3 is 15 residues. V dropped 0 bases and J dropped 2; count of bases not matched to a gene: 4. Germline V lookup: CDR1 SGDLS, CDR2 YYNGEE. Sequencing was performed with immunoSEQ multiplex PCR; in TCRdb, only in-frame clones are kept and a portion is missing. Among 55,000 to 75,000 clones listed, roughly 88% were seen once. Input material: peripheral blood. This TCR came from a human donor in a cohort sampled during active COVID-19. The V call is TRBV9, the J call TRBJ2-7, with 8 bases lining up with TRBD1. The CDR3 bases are TGTGCCAGCAGCGTAGGAGGGACAGGCGCCTACGAGCAGTACTTC. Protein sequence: CASSVGGTGAYEQYF.